This T cell receptor (beta chain) was recorded in a study of blood T cell repertoires in COVID-19. Data came from immunoSEQ multiplex PCR; TCRdb stores just in-frame clones and leaves some out. The data contain 90,000 to 120,000 clones, around 85% of them singletons. V was trimmed by 3 bases and J by 7 bases, leaving 12 bases between them. Germline-derived CDR1 and CDR2 are GTSNPN and SVGIG (reference sequence). CDR3 length: 13 amino acids. Sequenced: peripheral blood. The source of this sequence is a man in his 70s with active or convalescent COVID-19. The rearrangement links TRBV30 to TRBJ1-4; a possible D gene is TRBD1 (6 bases). The CDR3 sequence: CAWSAPGVEKLFF. The CDR3 bases are TGTGCCTGGAGCGCCCCAGGGGTTGAAAAACTGTTTTTT.